This entry describes one T cell receptor beta chain. Its antigen is unidentified. Germline V gene data show CDR1 as MDHEN and CDR2 as SYDVKM. V lost 2 bases and J lost 3, with 7 bases in between. The CDR3 runs to 13 residues. The data belong to a study of T cell repertoires in ileal Crohn's disease. Study information: Operated complications were stricturing disease (about 60%) and penetrating disease (about 39%). Study-wide results and limits: Every patient over 26.8% clonality showed endoscopic recurrence. High-frequency clones were more common in sorted CD8 than CD4 cells.

Each sample's TCRB immunosequencing used around 0.45 micrograms of biopsy DNA. Data came from immunoSEQ multiplex PCR; TCRdb stores just in-frame clones and leaves some out. Altogether some 28,000 clones are present, around 80% being singletons, with the ten largest covering 5.5% to 6.5%. The J gene is TRBJ1-2, the V gene TRBV28; D gene uncertain. The TCR comes from an adult with Crohn's disease. The material sequenced was ileal tissue. The CDR3: CASSLDQYYGYTF. DNA of the CDR3: TGTGCCAGCAGTTTAGATCAGTACTATGGCTACACCTTC.